One sample yielded the 24 T cell receptor beta chains listed below, sequenced in a study of shared clonotypes between healthy human individuals (dated by TCRdb to between 2020 and 2021). Receptor amplification or capture employed the immunoSEQ multiplex PCR assay. Here the immuneACCESS table is served through TCRdb, limited to in-frame sequences with V and J called. Missing clones are a known gap in these copies; in checked studies unresolved V genes cover under half, and the rest lacks a known reason. The table for this sample lists under 200,000 clones; roughly 91% of them were counted only once. The ten largest clones add up to more than 0.065% of the sample. Sample: naive CD4+ T cells sorted from blood. The cell subset or site label here, explained by the study, means: CD45RA+ positively selected. These receptors were collected from a woman in her twenties or thirties in good health.

The J gene is TRBJ1-1, the V gene TRBV18; D gene unclear. The CDR3 totals 13 residues. Germline lookup yields CDR1 KGHSH and CDR2 LQKENI. The V and J ends lost 2 bases and 5 bases respectively, with 9 bases between them. In DNA, the CDR3 is TGTGCCAGCTCACCAATTGAGGGAACTGAAGCTTTCTTT. Amino acids: CASSPIEGTEAFF.

The chain uses TRBV28 and TRBJ1-1, with 7 bases lining up with TRBD1. The length of the CDR3 is 14 residues. V was clipped by 6 bases and J by 3 bases; unmatched bases: 7. Germline V gene data show CDR1 as MDHEN and CDR2 as SYDVKM. The CDR3 nucleotides read TGTGCCAGCAGCCCGGGACAGTTCGACACTGAAGCTTTCTTT. Its translation is CASSPGQFDTEAFF.

This clone was found once. The genes are TRBV18 and TRBJ1-2; D is ambiguous. The CDR3 has 12 residues. Between the trimmed V and J ends, which lost 7 bases and 0 bases, there was a span of 6 bases. Germline lookup yields CDR1 KGHSH and CDR2 LQKENI. In DNA form, the CDR3 reads TGTGCCAGCTACAGCACTAACTATGGCTACACCTTC. Its translation: CASYSTNYGYTF. Based on the CDR3 plus reference TRBV18 and TRBJ1-2, the full variable domain is NAGVMQNPRHLVRRRGQEARLRCSPMKGHSHVYWYRQLPEEGLKFMVYLQKENIIDESGMPKERFSAEFPKEGPSILRIQQVVRGDSAAYFCASYSTNYGYTFGSGTRLTVV.

V is TRBV4-1 and J is TRBJ2-5; maybe TRBD1 (6 bases). V lost 1 base, J lost 5 bases, and 17 bases lay in between. This CDR3 is 16 amino acids long. Germline assignment: CDR1 MGHRA and CDR2 YSYEKL. As DNA, the CDR3 is TGCGCCAGCAGCCAAGGGCCGGGGCAGGGGTCGGAGACCCAGTACTTC. It translates to CASSQGPGQGSETQYF.

The chain uses TRBV20-1 and TRBJ2-7; D is undetermined. This CDR3 is 11 amino acids long. Per germline, CDR1 DFQATT and CDR2 SNEGSKA (reference sequence). Between the trimmed V and J ends, which lost 0 bases and 5 bases, there was a span of 5 bases. CDR3 in amino acids: CSARDGNEQYF. CDR3 sequence (DNA): TGCAGTGCTAGAGATGGGAACGAGCAGTACTTC.

V and J are TRBV14 and TRBJ1-4; D gene unclear. The ends were cut back, 4 bases at V and 8 bases at J, with 17 bases in the middle. There are 15 residues in the CDR3. Germline V gene lookup returns CDR1 SGHDN and CDR2 FVKESK. The CDR3 sequence: CASSRKVDKREKLFF. The CDR3 nucleotides read TGTGCCAGCAGCCGGAAGGTGGATAAAAGGGAAAAACTGTTTTTT. The whole variable domain, remainder taken from reference TRBV14 and TRBJ1-4, is EAGVTQFPSHSVIEKGQTVTLRCDPISGHDNLYWYRRVMGKEIKFLLHFVKESKQDESGMPNNRFLAERTGGTYSTLKVQPAELEDSGVYFCASSRKVDKREKLFFGSGTQLSVL.

The chain employs TRBV30 and TRBJ1-1; D remains unclear. V dropped 1 base and J dropped 8 bases, with 8 bases sitting between them. CDR1 is GTSNPN and CDR2 is SVGIG in the germline V gene (reference sequence). CDR3 length: 11 amino acids. The CDR3 sequence: CAWSERREAFF. CDR3 nucleotides: TGTGCCTGGAGTGAGCGAAGAGAAGCTTTCTTT.

This CDR3 is CASSPLWGSGANVLTF. The CDR3 nucleotides are TGCGCCAGCAGCCCCCTATGGGGATCTGGGGCCAACGTCCTGACTTTC. The rearrangement joins TRBV4-1 to TRBJ2-6; D not resolved. The germline V and J ends were trimmed by 4 bases and 1 base, with 11 bases remaining between them. The V gene's germline CDR1 is MGHRA and CDR2 YSYEKL. The CDR3 is 16 amino acids.

This rearrangement joins TRBV5-6 to TRBJ2-7; no firm D call. Deletions cut 4 bases from V and 5 bases from J, with 19 bases between. CDR1 is SGHDT and CDR2 is YYEEEE in the germline V gene. CDR3 length: 15 residues. The CDR3 reads CASSLGPPGLHEQYF. CDR3 in DNA: TGTGCCAGCAGCCTCGGCCCCCCGGGTCTCCACGAGCAGTACTTC.

This clone occurred once. The chain carries TRBV18 and TRBJ2-7; possibly TRBD1 for D (6 bases). The CDR3 covers 14 residues. V gave up 3 bases and J gave up 3 bases, with 12 bases separating them. Germline assignment: CDR1 KGHSH and CDR2 LQKENI. The CDR3 coding sequence is TGTGCCAGCTCACCCGGACAGCTCCACTACGAGCAGTACTTC. Residues: CASSPGQLHYEQYF.

The rearrangement joins TRBV30 to TRBJ2-1, with 14 nucleotides matching TRBD2. Germline CDR1 and CDR2: GTSNPN and SVGIG (reference sequence). This CDR3 has 18 amino acids. V shed 0 bases, J shed 7 bases, and the junction held 11 bases outside the gene matches. As DNA, the CDR3 is TGTGCCTGGAGTGTGCAGAGACTAGCGGGAGGGCTAATTAATGAGCAGTTCTTC. Its protein product is CAWSVQRLAGGLINEQFF.

The chain carries TRBV13 and TRBJ1-1, with D unclear. The CDR3 totals 13 residues. V gave up 2 bases and J gave up 1 base, with 5 bases separating them. Germline assignment: CDR1 PRHDT and CDR2 FYEKMQ (reference sequence). The CDR3 sequence is CASSLRPNTEAFF. CDR3 bases: TGTGCCAGCAGCTTACGGCCGAACACTGAAGCTTTCTTT.

The chain combines TRBV30 with TRBJ1-1, with 9 bases aligning to TRBD1. CDR1 and CDR2 from the germline V gene are GTSNPN and SVGIG (reference sequence). With 4 bases clipped from V and 1 base from J, the junction kept 10 bases outside the gene matches. The CDR3 has 16 residues. Here the CDR3 reads CAWKYLQGARNTEAFF. DNA of the CDR3: TGTGCCTGGAAATACCTACAGGGGGCGAGGAACACTGAAGCTTTCTTT.

V and J are TRBV6-6 and TRBJ2-7, with TRBD2 matching over 7 bases. Losses at the gene ends were 5 bases for V and 6 bases for J; bases not matched to a gene: 13. The CDR3 runs to 15 residues. Germline V CDR1 and CDR2: MNHNY, SVGAGI (reference sequence). CDR3 sequence reads: CASSTHFAGDGEQYF. Here the CDR3 DNA reads TGTGCCAGCAGTACCCATTTTGCGGGAGACGGCGAGCAGTACTTC.

CDR3 in amino acids: CASSLGQHTLVGNTEAFF. Written as DNA, the CDR3 is TGCGCCAGCAGCTTGGGACAGCACACCCTTGTTGGGAACACTGAAGCTTTCTTT. This chain joins TRBV5-1 and TRBJ1-1; perhaps TRBD1 as D (5 bases). The CDR3 runs 18 residues. Germline V gene sequence: CDR1 SGHRS, CDR2 YFSETQ. Trimming pared 0 bases from V and 1 base from J, leaving 19 bases between.

This clone was seen a single time. The V call is TRBV7-8, the J call TRBJ2-7; the D is unclear. The CDR3 contains 13 residues. The germline V gene has CDR1 SGHVS and CDR2 FQNEAQ. V was trimmed by 5 bases and J by 5 bases, leaving 13 bases between them. The CDR3 nucleotides are TGTGCCAGCAGCCCAGGACCCCCCGACGAGCAGTACTTC. This translates into CASSPGPPDEQYF.

The chain couples TRBV4-2 to TRBJ2-2; 14 bases are a match to TRBD2. The CDR3 extends over 17 amino acids. With 5 bases clipped from V and 1 base from J, the junction kept 3 bases outside the gene matches. CDR1 LGHNA and CDR2 YNFKEQ come from the germline V gene. CDR3 in amino acids: CASSGGLAGENTGELFF. CDR3 nucleotides: TGTGCCAGCAGCGGGGGACTAGCGGGAGAGAACACCGGGGAGCTGTTTTTT.

The V and J genes are TRBV21-1 and TRBJ2-2. TRBV21-1 constitutes a pseudogene. The CDR3 has 11 amino acids. The CDR3 is CASSKPGELFF. The CDR3 nucleotides are TGTGCCAGCAGCAAACCCGGGGAGCTGTTTTTT.

The J gene is TRBJ1-2, the V gene TRBV28, with D possibly TRBD1 on 5 matching bases. The CDR3 has 14 residues. V gave up 8 bases and J gave up 4 bases, with 17 bases separating them. Germline assignment: CDR1 MDHEN and CDR2 SYDVKM. The CDR3 DNA reads TGTGCCAGCGGGGTGGGGACGGAGGCCTATGGCTACACCTTC. Its translation is CASGVGTEAYGYTF.

There are a few counts of this clone. This chain connects TRBV2 to TRBJ1-5; TRBD1 agrees at 7 bases. The CDR3 spans 14 residues. J lost 2 bases, V lost 7 bases, and 5 bases had no gene match. Germline V gene data show CDR1 as SNHLY and CDR2 as FYNNEI. CDR3 sequence (DNA): TGTGCCAGCACAGGAGGGGGCGGCAATCAGCCCCAGCATTTT. Protein product: CASTGGGGNQPQHF.

The chain is built from TRBV27 and TRBJ2-3, with TRBD1 as a possible D gene (5 bases). V lost 5 bases and J 1 base, leaving 13 bases between the germline ends. Germline CDR1 MNHEY, CDR2 SMNVEV (reference sequence). CDR3 length: 15 residues. CDR3 nucleotides: TGTGCCAGCAGTACAGACTGGGGCCGCACAGATACGCAGTATTTT. Protein: CASSTDWGRTDTQYF.

The V gene is TRBV30, the J gene TRBJ2-7; D is undetermined. Germline CDR1 is GTSNPN and CDR2 is SVGIG (reference sequence). V was trimmed by 2 bases and J by 3 bases, leaving 8 bases between them. This CDR3 comprises 12 residues. For the CDR3, the DNA is TGTGCCTGGAGTCGCAGTAGCTACGAGCAGTACTTC. It is translated as CAWSRSSYEQYF. The variable domain in full, completed from reference TRBV30 and TRBJ2-7, reads SQTIHQWPATLVQPVGSPLSLECTVEGTSNPNLYWYRQAAGRGLQLLFYSVGIGQISSEVPQNLSASRPQDRQFILSSKKLLLSDSGFYLCAWSRSSYEQYFGPGTRLTVT.

This chain connects TRBV19 to TRBJ2-7; possibly TRBD2 for D (6 bases). The CDR3 runs to 14 residues. V was shortened by 3 bases and J by 2 bases, with 11 bases between the two germline ends. CDR1 and CDR2 from the germline V gene are LNHDA and SQIVND (reference sequence). The CDR3, as DNA: TGTGCCAGTAGTATGGCTGGGGAGGCCTACGAGCAGTACTTC. The encoded protein is CASSMAGEAYEQYF. Full variable domain (rest looked up from reference TRBV19 and TRBJ2-7): DGGITQSPKYLFRKEGQNVTLSCEQNLNHDAMYWYRQDPGQGLRLIYYSQIVNDFQKGDIAEGYSVSREKKESFPLTVTSAQKNPTAFYLCASSMAGEAYEQYFGPGTRLTVT.

This rearrangement joins TRBV7-9 to TRBJ2-6; D might be TRBD1 or TRBD2, each matching 5 bases. Trimming removed 5 bases at V and 4 bases at J, with 18 bases between. There are 17 residues in the CDR3. The V gene's germline CDR1 is SEHNR and CDR2 FQNEAQ (reference sequence). The CDR3 DNA is TGTGCCAGCAGCCCCCTGTTAGAGGGGTCAGGGGCCAACGTCCTGACTTTC. The encoded protein is CASSPLLEGSGANVLTF.